The rows below give T cell receptor beta chains drawn from one sample of a study of cytomegalovirus exposure and HLA in healthy donors. TCRdb keeps only in-frame clones here, not all; method: immunoSEQ multiplex PCR. The profile covers about 110,000 clones, with roughly 80% appearing a single time and roughly 2.5% taken by the ten largest. Sequenced sample: PBMCs. The receptors were gathered from a man aged 35 to 55 in good health and CMV-seronegative. Each CDR3 is given with its conserved first and last residue. The D gene is left open where the match is weak. Some rows have no size entry. The others give once, few or many, or a class for an expanded clone.

TRBV5-1	TRBJ2-1	.	.	CASSFEGGSYNEQFF	TGCGCCAGCAGCTTTGAAGGGGGCTCCTACAATGAGCAGTTCTTC
TRBV4-2	TRBJ1-2	.	.	CASSQEYNNYGYTF	TGTGCCAGCAGCCAAGAGTACAACAACTATGGCTACACCTTC
TRBV19	TRBJ2-3	.	once	CASNSPGVADTQYF	TGTGCCAGTAACTCCCCGGGGGTGGCAGATACGCAGTATTTT
TRBV15	TRBJ2-1	TRBD2	.	CATSLLAGQYNEQFF	TGTGCCACCAGCTTACTAGCGGGGCAATACAATGAGCAGTTCTTC
TRBV13	TRBJ2-5	TRBD2	few	CASSGGLAGQETQYF	TGTGCCAGCAGCGGTGGACTAGCGGGCCAAGAGACCCAGTACTTC
TRBV7-2	TRBJ2-5	TRBD2	.	CASSLGLAGGLETQYF	TGTGCCAGCAGCTTAGGGCTAGCGGGGGGGCTGGAGACCCAGTACTTC
TRBV10-3	TRBJ2-2	TRBD1	few	CAISSPGQVTGELFF	TGTGCCATCAGTAGTCCGGGACAGGTTACCGGGGAGCTGTTTTTT
TRBV4-1	TRBJ2-2	.	.	CASSQERRLAGELFF	TGCGCCAGCAGCCAAGAAAGGCGACTGGCCGGGGAGCTGTTTTTT
TRBV7-2	TRBJ1-6	.	.	CASSLAIRGVDSPLHF	TGTGCCAGCAGCTTAGCGATCAGGGGAGTGGATTCACCCCTCCACTTT
TRBV5-1	TRBJ1-2	TRBD1	.	CASSMPGQRYGYTF	TGCGCCAGCAGCATGCCGGGACAGAGATATGGCTACACCTTC
TRBV28	TRBJ1-1	.	.	CASSLPSTVNTEAFF	TGTGCCAGCAGTTTACCCTCGACAGTGAACACTGAAGCTTTCTTT
TRBV19	TRBJ2-2	TRBD1	.	CASSPQGANTGELFF	TGTGCCAGTAGCCCACAGGGGGCTAACACCGGGGAGCTGTTTTTT
TRBV27	TRBJ2-3	.	.	CASSLSSGDTQYF	TGTGCCAGCAGTTTATCGTCGGGTGATACGCAGTATTTT
TRBV7-9	TRBJ1-4	.	.	CASSSLDRLSEKLFF	TGTGCCAGCAGCTCCCTCGACAGGTTAAGTGAAAAACTGTTTTTT
TRBV5-6	TRBJ2-3	TRBD2	.	CASSLSGGRDTQYF	TGTGCCAGCAGCCTTAGCGGGGGGCGAGATACGCAGTATTTT
TRBV15	TRBJ2-1	TRBD1	.	CATSGPGTGYNEQFF	TGTGCCACCAGCGGACCCGGGACAGGCTACAATGAGCAGTTCTTC
TRBV6-5	TRBJ1-1	.	.	CASSYSRGRGGAEAFF	TGTGCCAGCAGTTACTCCAGGGGTCGGGGTGGAGCTGAAGCTTTCTTT
TRBV6-1	TRBJ2-3	TRBD2	few	CASSEGRGGPDTQYF	TGTGCCAGCAGTGAAGGGCGGGGGGGCCCAGATACGCAGTATTTT
TRBV6-6	TRBJ1-4	TRBD1	.	CASSLQGVANEKLFF	TGTGCCAGCAGTTTACAGGGGGTGGCTAATGAAAAACTGTTTTTT
TRBV5-6	TRBJ2-4	.	.	CASSLDLGSSGIQYF	TGTGCCAGCAGCTTGGACCTGGGTTCGTCAGGCATTCAGTACTTC
TRBV7-9	TRBJ2-7	TRBD1	.	CASGSVGDRASYEQYF	TGTGCCAGCGGGTCAGTCGGGGACAGGGCCTCCTACGAGCAGTACTTC
TRBV19	TRBJ1-2	TRBD1	.	CASSIYGQGANYGYTF	TGTGCCAGTAGTATCTACGGACAGGGAGCAAACTATGGCTACACCTTC
TRBV7-3	TRBJ1-4	.	.	CASSRLAGEKLFF	TGTGCCAGCAGCCGCCTCGCGGGTGAAAAACTGTTTTTT
TRBV11-2	TRBJ2-3	.	.	CASSSDTSRTDTQYF	TGTGCCAGCAGCTCCGATACCTCCAGGACAGATACGCAGTATTTT
TRBV7-6	TRBJ2-5	TRBD2	few	CASSSRLAGQQETQYF	TGTGCCAGCAGCTCTCGTCTAGCGGGACAACAAGAGACCCAGTACTTC
TRBV6-5	TRBJ1-2	.	.	CASSYEGDYGYTF	TGTGCCAGCAGTTACGAGGGGGACTATGGCTACACCTTC
TRBV28	TRBJ2-5	.	.	CASSKTPKETQYF	TGTGCCAGCAGTAAGACACCTAAAGAGACCCAGTACTTC
TRBV6-5	TRBJ2-2	.	.	CASSRQWSNTGELFF	TGTGCCAGCAGTCGTCAGTGGTCGAACACCGGGGAGCTGTTTTTT
TRBV7-2	TRBJ1-1	.	few	CASSLRGKATEAFF	TGTGCCAGCAGCTTACGGGGGAAGGCCACTGAAGCTTTCTTT
TRBV5-4	TRBJ1-6	.	.	CASSPVPGAIYNSPLHF	TGTGCCAGCAGTCCCGTCCCGGGAGCCATCTATAATTCACCCCTCCACTTT
TRBV7-6	TRBJ2-1	TRBD2	few	CASSLAQSGGGTYNEQFF	TGTGCCAGCAGCTTAGCGCAGTCCGGCGGGGGGACCTACAATGAGCAGTTCTTC
TRBV5-1	TRBJ2-5	.	.	CASSLAQETQYF	TGCGCCAGCAGCTTGGCACAAGAGACCCAGTACTTC
TRBV5-4	TRBJ2-2	.	.	CASSAKGRGRTGELFF	TGTGCCAGCAGCGCTAAGGGACGGGGGAGGACCGGGGAGCTGTTTTTT
TRBV7-9	TRBJ1-3	.	.	CAGGGNTIYF	TGTGCAGGGGGTGGAAACACCATATATTTT
TRBV29-1	TRBJ1-3	.	.	CSAIDSTGNTIYF	TGCAGCGCCATAGACAGTACTGGAAACACCATATATTTT